This T cell receptor beta chain was identified in a study of control samples from healthy donors and cancer patients. Method: immunoSEQ multiplex PCR; TCRdb's copy keeps in-frame clones and lacks some. Of 150,000 or so clones in the sample, approximately 90% were seen once. The specimen was blood. This sequence originates from a man aged 25-40 years in good health.

DNA for the CDR3: TGCGCCAGCAGCTTCAAGGGGGACACTGAAGCTTTCTTT. Protein product: CASSFKGDTEAFF. V gene TRBV5-1 combines with J gene TRBJ1-1, with D perhaps TRBD1 (6 bases). In germline, CDR1 is SGHRS, CDR2 YFSETQ. V gave up 2 bases and J gave up 3 bases, with 8 bases separating them. This CDR3 spans 13 amino acids. Looking up the rest from reference TRBV5-1 and TRBJ1-1 gives the full variable domain: KAGVTQTPRYLIKTRGQQVTLSCSPISGHRSVSWYQQTPGQGLQFLFEYFSETQRNKGNFPGRFSGRQFSNSRSEMNVSTLELGDSALYLCASSFKGDTEAFFGQGTRLTVV.